These 22 T cell receptor beta chains were sequenced from one sample in a study of T-cell reconstitution after alpha-beta-depleted transplantation in children. Preparation of the TCRbeta library used unique molecular identifiers. Each CDR3 protein is one row after TCRdb ran MiXCR on the PCR reads. The sample lists some 530,000 distinct CDR3 sequences; about an eighth were seen once. The sample in question was PBMCs from the stem cell graft donor, obtained from the stem cell graft. The receptors come from a human donor who donated a stem cell graft to a child with combined immunodeficiency.

Only a few counts were recorded for this clonotype. The chain combines TRBV20-1 with TRBJ2-5, with D unresolved. The V gene's germline CDR1 is DFQATT and CDR2 SNEGSKA (reference sequence). The CDR3 totals 15 residues. V shed 6 bases and J shed 2 bases, with 19 bases lying between them. The CDR3 protein is CSATRFTIPQETQYF. CDR3 DNA sequence: TGCAGTGCCACCCGATTTACCATCCCTCAAGAGACCCAGTACTTC.

This chain uses TRBV6-2 or TRBV6-3 with TRBJ2-1; TRBD2 might be the D (5 bases). V lost 2 bases to trimming and J lost 9 bases, with 11 bases between them. This CDR3 is built from 13 residues. Germline CDR1 and CDR2: MNHEY and SVGEGT. The CDR3 sequence: CASSYAGYAEQFF. CDR3 coding DNA: TGTGCCAGCAGTTACGCGGGTTACGCTGAGCAGTTCTTC.

CDR3 DNA sequence: TGCAGTGCTACCGCGCTAAGTATCACAGATACGCAGTATTTT. Translated, it gives CSATALSITDTQYF. The gene calls are TRBV20-1 and TRBJ2-3; D remains ambiguous. The germline V gene encodes CDR1 DFQATT and CDR2 SNEGSKA (reference sequence). The CDR3 extends over 14 amino acids. Trimming took off 4 bases at V and 2 bases at J, with 13 bases between the two ends.

The V gene is TRBV13, the J gene TRBJ1-1; D is undetermined. CDR3 size: 14 residues. The V gene lost 1 base and the J gene lost 4 bases, with 10 bases spanning the gap. The germline gives CDR1 PRHDT, CDR2 FYEKMQ (reference sequence). CDR3 coding DNA: TGTGCCAGCAGCTTAGTAAGGTCACCCACTGAAGCTTTCTTT. Protein product: CASSLVRSPTEAFF.

There are many counts of this clonotype. The CDR3 here is CAWSAGGLPNAETQYF. DNA for the CDR3: TGTGCCTGGAGTGCGGGGGGTTTACCGAACGCGGAGACCCAGTACTTC. The chain joins TRBV30 to TRBJ2-5, with TRBD2 matching over 7 bases. The trim removed 1 base at V and 5 bases at J, leaving 13 bases unmatched. Germline V gene lookup returns CDR1 GTSNPN and CDR2 SVGIG (reference sequence). CDR3 length: 16 residues. Looking up the rest from reference TRBV30 and TRBJ2-5 gives the full variable domain: SQTIHQWPATLVQPVGSPLSLECTVEGTSNPNLYWYRQAAGRGLQLLFYSVGIGQISSEVPQNLSASRPQDRQFILSSKKLLLSDSGFYLCAWSAGGLPNAETQYFGPGTRLLVL.

This rearrangement joins TRBV5-1 to TRBJ2-2, with a weak D call TRBD1 (5 bases). The CDR3 runs 14 residues. Per germline, CDR1 SGHRS and CDR2 YFSETQ. The ends were cut back, 1 base at V and 6 bases at J, with 10 bases in the middle. CDR3 loop: CASSLLGAPGELFF. The CDR3 bases are TGCGCCAGCAGCTTGTTAGGGGCCCCCGGGGAGCTGTTTTTT.

This clonotype was seen a few times. The chain has TRBV9 and TRBJ1-1; TRBD1 might be the D (5 bases). CDR1 is SGDLS, CDR2 YYNGEE, per germline. The CDR3 spans 13 residues. Trimming cost V 6 bases and J 13 bases, with 22 bases left between them. Written as DNA, the CDR3 is TGTGCCAGCACTCCCTTATGGGGGGATGAAATTTTCTTT. It is translated as CASTPLWGDEIFF.

Only a few counts were recorded for this clonotype. The gene calls are TRBV28 and TRBJ2-1; no definite D call. The CDR3 extends over 14 amino acids. Germline CDR1 and CDR2: MDHEN and SYDVKM. With 2 bases removed from V and 0 bases from J, the gap between germline ends came to 5 bases. The DNA of the CDR3 is TGTGCCAGCAGTTTAGTTTACTCCTACAATGAGCAGTTCTTC. The encoded protein is CASSLVYSYNEQFF. The full variable domain, its missing parts supplied by reference TRBV28 and TRBJ2-1, is DVKVTQSSRYLVKRTGEKVFLECVQDMDHENMFWYRQDPGLGLRLIYFSYDVKMKEKGDIPEGYSVSREKKERFSLILESASTNQTSMYLCASSLVYSYNEQFFGPGTRLTVL.

This clonotype was counted ten times or more. V usage is TRBV27 and J usage is TRBJ2-7, with 9 bases that match TRBD1. J lost 6 bases, V lost 6 bases, and 12 bases had no gene match. CDR1 and CDR2 from the germline V gene are MNHEY and SMNVEV (reference sequence). This CDR3 contains 15 residues. The CDR3 loop is CASSRTRDRGGEQYF. The CDR3 region has the DNA TGTGCCAGCAGCCGTACCCGTGACAGGGGGGGCGAGCAGTACTTC.

V is TRBV14 and J is TRBJ2-5; 8 positions match TRBD2. CDR1 is SGHDN and CDR2 is FVKESK in the germline V gene. V shed 0 bases, J shed 6 bases, and the junction held 12 bases outside the gene matches. CDR3 length equals 17 residues. The CDR3: CASSQEVVTSGEQTQYF. The CDR3 DNA reads TGTGCCAGCAGCCAAGAGGTCGTCACTAGCGGCGAGCAGACCCAGTACTTC.

This clonotype was recorded many times. V and J are TRBV28 and TRBJ2-5; 8 bases agree with TRBD2. The germline CDR1 and CDR2 sequences are MDHEN and SYDVKM. This CDR3 spans 14 amino acids. V shed 2 bases, J shed 2 bases, and the junction held 1 base outside the gene matches. In nucleotides, the CDR3 is TGTGCCAGCAGTTTAATAGCGGGGCAAGAGACCCAGTACTTC. Translation: CASSLIAGQETQYF. The full variable domain, rest sourced from reference TRBV28 and TRBJ2-5, is DVKVTQSSRYLVKRTGEKVFLECVQDMDHENMFWYRQDPGLGLRLIYFSYDVKMKEKGDIPEGYSVSREKKERFSLILESASTNQTSMYLCASSLIAGQETQYFGPGTRLLVL.

This clonotype appeared a few times. The V and J genes are TRBV12-3 or TRBV12-4 and TRBJ1-2, with D tentatively TRBD1 (5 bases). The CDR3 has 15 amino acids. Trimming took off 7 bases at V and 7 bases at J, with 22 bases between the two ends. Here the CDR3 reads CASTPVYAGQGGYTF. CDR3 sequence (DNA): TGTGCCAGCACCCCGGTGTACGCGGGGCAGGGTGGCTACACCTTC.

This chain connects TRBV7-3 to TRBJ2-2; D is uncertain. The germline V and J ends were trimmed by 3 bases and 1 base, with 6 bases remaining between them. Germline V gives CDR1 SGHTA, CDR2 FQGTGA. The CDR3 is made up of 14 amino acids. This CDR3 reads CASSFSRNTGELFF. Written as DNA, the CDR3 is TGTGCCAGCAGCTTCTCACGGAACACCGGGGAGCTGTTTTTT.

The chain carries TRBV12-3 or TRBV12-4 and TRBJ2-5, with D tentatively TRBD2 (7 bases). Trimming cost V 0 bases and J 7 bases, with 15 bases left between them. CDR3 length equals 15 residues. The CDR3 sequence: CASSLAGPRGGTQYF. The CDR3 DNA follows: TGTGCCAGCAGTTTAGCCGGCCCGAGGGGGGGGACCCAGTACTTC.

The chain is built from TRBV18 and TRBJ2-5; D may correspond to TRBD1 or TRBD2 (5 bases each). The germline CDR1 and CDR2 sequences are KGHSH and LQKENI. The CDR3 is made up of 15 amino acids. Deletions cut 0 bases from V and 0 bases from J, with 8 bases between. CDR3 sequence reads: CASSPPRGDQETQYF. The CDR3 nucleotides are TGTGCCAGCTCACCACCGAGAGGGGACCAAGAGACCCAGTACTTC.

The gene calls are TRBV7-9 and TRBJ1-3; TRBD1 agrees at 8 bases. Germline V gene data show CDR1 as SEHNR and CDR2 as FQNEAQ (reference sequence). This CDR3 comprises 17 residues. The V segment lost 5 bases and the J segment 3 bases; nucleotides outside the gene matches: 12. The CDR3 loop is CASSPWTGRVYGNTIYF. CDR3 coding DNA: TGTGCCAGCAGCCCCTGGACAGGGAGGGTTTATGGAAACACCATATATTTT.

This clonotype has at least ten counts. This chain uses TRBV5-6 with TRBJ2-1; TRBD2 matches 12 bases. The CDR3 runs to 17 residues. Germline-derived CDR1 and CDR2 are SGHDT and YYEEEE. J gave up 7 bases and V 0 bases, and 8 bases lay outside the gene matches. The CDR3 nucleotides read TGTGCCAGCAGCTTGGCCCGCCTAGCGGGGGGGCGGAATGAGCAGTTCTTC. Amino acids: CASSLARLAGGRNEQFF.

In its sample, this clonotype was seen many times. The V and J genes are TRBV10-3 and TRBJ1-4; the D gene is possibly TRBD1 (5 bases). Germline V gene data show CDR1 as ENHRY and CDR2 as SYGVKD. V lost 3 bases, J lost 8 bases, and 10 bases lay in between. This CDR3 comprises 13 residues. The CDR3 loop reads CAISEDSWEKLFF. CDR3 in DNA: TGTGCCATCAGTGAAGACAGTTGGGAAAAACTGTTTTTT.

The chain carries TRBV27 and TRBJ2-7; 7 nucleotides line up with TRBD1. From germline, CDR1 is MNHEY and CDR2 SMNVEV (reference sequence). V gave up 5 bases and J gave up 11 bases; unmatched junction bases: 12. The CDR3 runs to 13 residues. CDR3 sequence reads: CASSPGQVFFKYF. CDR3 DNA: TGTGCCAGCAGTCCCGGACAGGTTTTTTTTAAGTACTTC.

V is TRBV6-2 or TRBV6-3 and J is TRBJ1-5; D ambiguous. Trimming left V 8 bases short and J 6 bases short, with 8 bases between. Germline CDR1 and CDR2: MNHEY and SVGEGT. This CDR3 has 11 amino acids. In DNA, the CDR3 is TGTGCCAGCGGCTCTCCTCAGCCCCAGCATTTT. It translates to CASGSPQPQHF.

This clonotype was counted only a few times. As DNA, the CDR3 is TGTGCCAGCAGTTTTTTGGGACAGGGGGCGTTCAATGAGCAGTTCTTC. Amino acid sequence: CASSFLGQGAFNEQFF. This chain connects TRBV12-3 or TRBV12-4 to TRBJ2-1; 12 positions agree with TRBD1. After removal of 3 bases from V and 6 bases from J, the junction contained 6 bases not matched to a gene. CDR3 size: 16 residues.

This chain connects TRBV6-2 or TRBV6-3 to TRBJ1-4, with 9 nucleotides matching TRBD1. V was pared by 7 bases and J by 5 bases, with 2 bases of the junction left unmatched. Per the germline V gene, CDR1 is MNHEY and CDR2 is SVGEGT. CDR3 length equals 13 residues. The CDR3 here is CASTGQGNEKLFF. The CDR3 region has the DNA TGTGCCAGCACCGGACAGGGGAATGAAAAACTGTTTTTT.